This T cell receptor beta chain was sequenced in a study of OX40 agonist ivuxolimab in advanced cancers. Whole-study context: Patients in dose escalation had liver, melanoma, kidney or head and neck cancers.

The repertoire was sequenced with immunoSEQ multiplex PCR; TCRdb's copy has only in-frame clones and lacks some. This sample yields around 44,000 clones, of which about 90% are seen a single time; roughly 0.58% belongs to the top ten. The CDR3 spans 14 residues. CDR1 is SGHNT and CDR2 is YENEEA in the germline V gene. Trimming shortened V by 3 bases and J by 1 base, and 9 bases separated the two germline ends. This chain connects TRBV11-3 to TRBJ1-1; D might be TRBD1 (6 bases). This TCR came from an adult with an advanced solid tumor such as melanoma, head and neck, liver or kidney cancer. Sequencing used CD4+ or CD8+ T cells sorted from blood, obtained in a trial of the OX40 agonist ivuxolimab. This CDR3 reads CASSFTGPNTEAFF. CDR3 DNA: TGTGCCAGCAGCTTCACAGGGCCGAACACTGAAGCTTTCTTT. The variable domain in full, completed from reference TRBV11-3 and TRBJ1-1, reads EAGVVQSPRYKIIEKKQPVAFWCNPISGHNTLYWYLQNLGQGPELLIRYENEEAVDDSQLPKDRFSAERLKGVDSTLKIQPAELGDSAVYLCASSFTGPNTEAFFGQGTRLTVV.